These T cell receptor beta chains were read from a single sample in a study of T cell repertoires in cytomegalovirus infection. TCRdb re-called the reads with MiXCR, one entry per CDR3 protein. The sample holds 200,000 or so distinct CDR3 sequences, roughly a fifth seen once. Sequencing used PBMCs. The receptors derive from a human donor in good health (CMV status not recorded). Some clones in this sample may be carry-over from other donors' samples. Both conserved end residues are trimmed from each CDR3.

J | V | CDR3
TRBJ2-1 | TRBV12-3/TRBV12-4 | ASGNFGTPYNEQF
TRBJ1-6 | TRBV12-3/TRBV12-4 | ASNRGPSVPLH
TRBJ2-3 | TRBV10-3 | AISIAGGITDTQY
TRBJ1-6 | TRBV27 | ASSFPIQDHSPLH
TRBJ2-1 | TRBV20-1 | SASSLAGENEQF
TRBJ2-6 | TRBV6-5 | ASYRGNPSSGANVLT
TRBJ2-1 | TRBV7-2 | ASSSSVREQF
TRBJ2-4 | TRBV29-1 | SVEGTAKNIQY
TRBJ2-7 | TRBV2 | ASSGTQAYEQY
TRBJ1-1 | TRBV7-2 | ASSNPGPRGQANPRNTEAF
TRBJ2-2 | TRBV5-4 | ASSFGLAANTGELF
TRBJ2-7 | TRBV7-6 | ASSSTKTSGWPYEQY
TRBJ2-3 | TRBV20-1 | SARMGGQISTDTQY
TRBJ1-1 | TRBV5-1 | ASSSGGGWSNTEAF
TRBJ2-1 | TRBV12-3/TRBV12-4 | ASSYQGSGGGEQF
TRBJ2-4 | TRBV29-1 | SVGLRQVDIQY
TRBJ1-5 | TRBV28 | ASILFRGGSNQPQH
TRBJ2-7 | TRBV28 | ASTPTGSPYEQY
TRBJ2-5 | TRBV6-2/TRBV6-3 | ASSRAAQGGETQY
TRBJ2-2 | TRBV11-2 | ASSLDSYTGELF